Listed below are T cell receptor beta chains from one sample, sequenced in a study of blood T cell repertoires in COVID-19. Clones were sequenced by immunoSEQ multiplex PCR, and TCRdb holds only the in-frame ones, with some missing. Here the sample spans about 80,000 clones, about 72% being singletons. Material: peripheral blood. All receptors come from a man in his 70s with active or convalescent COVID-19. Both conserved end residues are part of each CDR3. D genes are given only for firm matches. Not all rows give a size; the values are once, few, many and, for expanded clones, a class.

TRBV6-1,TRBJ1-2,TRBD1,-,TGTGCCAGCAGTGAAATGAGGGGGCGCCAAGGCTACACCTTC,CASSEMRGRQGYTF
TRBV5-1,TRBJ2-7,TRBD1,-,TGCGCCAGCAGCTTAACACCGGGACAGGGTTTTTCCGAGCAGTACTTC,CASSLTPGQGFSEQYF
TRBV5-4,TRBJ2-5,TRBD1,-,TGTGCCAGCAGTACCAGACAGGGCAGAGGAGAGACCCAGTACTTC,CASSTRQGRGETQYF
TRBV6-5,TRBJ1-6,TRBD1,-,TGTGCCAGCAGTTGGTTCGGGACAGATAATTCACCCCTCCACTTT,CASSWFGTDNSPLHF
TRBV13,TRBJ2-7,-,few,TGTGCCAGCAGCGGAGGGGGCTACTTCGGGGAAGGCCACGAGCAGTACTTC,CASSGGGYFGEGHEQYF
TRBV7-2,TRBJ2-7,-,-,TGTGCCAGCAGCTTAGATGTCCAAAGGGAGGAGCAGTACTTC,CASSLDVQREEQYF
TRBV2,TRBJ1-5,-,-,TGTGCCTCCAGAGTAAGTTCAGGGCGGGGGCAAAATCAGCCCCAGCATTTT,CASRVSSGRGQNQPQHF
TRBV6-5,TRBJ1-3,-,-,TGTGCCAGCAAAAGGGGGGGAAACACCATATATTTT,CASKRGGNTIYF
TRBV12-5,TRBJ2-4,-,-,TGTGCTAGTGGGTCGGACAGACTAGCCAAAAACATTCAGTACTTC,CASGSDRLAKNIQYF
TRBV28,TRBJ1-2,-,-,TGTGCCAGCAGTTTAGCACAGGAGGGCTATGGCTACACCTTC,CASSLAQEGYGYTF
TRBV5-1,TRBJ1-1,-,many,TGCGCCAGCAGCTGGGCTGACCAGGAAGCTTTCTTT,CASSWADQEAFF